Listed below are T cell receptor beta chains from one sample, sequenced in a study of neoadjuvant anti-PD-1 for oral cavity cancer. Generated by immunoSEQ multiplex PCR, the TCRdb table keeps only in-frame clones and is missing some. The sample shows tens of thousands of clones, 70% to 85% of them seen only once. The specimen was PBMCs, collected before nivolumab (anti-PD-1) treatment. Source of these receptors: a person aged 40 to 85 with oral cavity squamous cell carcinoma. CDR3s include the opening cysteine and the closing phenylalanine or tryptophan. The D gene is left open where the match is weak. Size is stated for part of the rows, as once, few or many counts, or as a class when the clone is expanded.

abundance: NA
v_gene: TRBV10-3
d_gene: NA
j_gene: TRBJ2-5
CDR3nt: TGTGCCATCAGTGACCACGGAGGAGGGGATGAGACCCAGTACTTC
CDR3aa: CAISDHGGGDETQYF

abundance: NA
v_gene: TRBV5-1
d_gene: NA
j_gene: TRBJ1-5
CDR3nt: TGCGCCAGCAGTAGGGACATCGATCAGCCCCAGCATTTT
CDR3aa: CASSRDIDQPQHF

abundance: NA
v_gene: TRBV19
d_gene: NA
j_gene: TRBJ1-5
CDR3nt: TGTGCCAGTAGTATAGACGGAAGCTATAGCAATCAGCCCCAGCATTTT
CDR3aa: CASSIDGSYSNQPQHF

abundance: NA
v_gene: TRBV27
d_gene: NA
j_gene: TRBJ1-1
CDR3nt: TGTGCCAGCAGTTTATCAGGGATGGGTACGAACACTGAAGCTTTCTTT
CDR3aa: CASSLSGMGTNTEAFF

abundance: NA
v_gene: TRBV5-5
d_gene: NA
j_gene: TRBJ1-2
CDR3nt: TGTGCCAGCAGCTTGCTGCCCCTGGACGGCTATGCTAACTATGGCTACACCTTC
CDR3aa: CASSLLPLDGYANYGYTF

abundance: NA
v_gene: TRBV7-2
d_gene: TRBD2
j_gene: TRBJ2-5
CDR3nt: TGTGCCAGCAGCTCCGGGACTAGCGGAGGGGGCCAGTACTTC
CDR3aa: CASSSGTSGGGQYF

abundance: NA
v_gene: TRBV9
d_gene: NA
j_gene: TRBJ2-1
CDR3nt: TGTGCCAGCAGCATAGTGGGGGAGCCCTACAATGAGCAGTTCTTC
CDR3aa: CASSIVGEPYNEQFF

abundance: NA
v_gene: TRBV7-9
d_gene: NA
j_gene: TRBJ1-2
CDR3nt: TGTGCCAGCAGCTTCCGAGGAGTGGATGGCTACACCTTC
CDR3aa: CASSFRGVDGYTF

abundance: NA
v_gene: TRBV11-2
d_gene: NA
j_gene: TRBJ1-1
CDR3nt: TGTGCCAGCAGCTTAAGGTCCACCCCTGCGGACACTGAAGCTTTCTTT
CDR3aa: CASSLRSTPADTEAFF

abundance: NA
v_gene: TRBV11-2
d_gene: TRBD1
j_gene: TRBJ1-1
CDR3nt: TGTGCCAGCAGCTTACTAGGACAGGCGAACACTGAAGCTTTCTTT
CDR3aa: CASSLLGQANTEAFF

abundance: few
v_gene: TRBV14
d_gene: TRBD2
j_gene: TRBJ2-1
CDR3nt: TGTGCCAGCAGCCCTAGCGGGGGGGCACACAATGAGCAGTTCTTC
CDR3aa: CASSPSGGAHNEQFF

abundance: NA
v_gene: TRBV5-1
d_gene: TRBD1
j_gene: TRBJ1-1
CDR3nt: TGCGCCAGCAGCTTGGCTACAGGGGGCGGTGAAGCTTTCTTT
CDR3aa: CASSLATGGGEAFF

abundance: NA
v_gene: TRBV5-4
d_gene: NA
j_gene: TRBJ2-5
CDR3nt: TGTGCCAGCAGCTTGGACAGAAGGGAGACCCAGTACTTC
CDR3aa: CASSLDRRETQYF

abundance: NA
v_gene: TRBV5-6
d_gene: NA
j_gene: TRBJ2-2
CDR3nt: TGTGCCAGCAGCTTGCGGCCCCTGGGTAGGTCCGGGGAGCTGTTTTTT
CDR3aa: CASSLRPLGRSGELFF

abundance: NA
v_gene: TRBV6-5
d_gene: NA
j_gene: TRBJ1-3
CDR3nt: TGTGCCAGCAGTTCGATAAGCTCTGGAAACACCATATATTTT
CDR3aa: CASSSISSGNTIYF

abundance: NA
v_gene: TRBV6-6
d_gene: NA
j_gene: TRBJ1-2
CDR3nt: TGTGCCAGCAGTTCGACGTCGGCGGGCTACACCTTC
CDR3aa: CASSSTSAGYTF

abundance: NA
v_gene: TRBV14
d_gene: TRBD1
j_gene: TRBJ2-1
CDR3nt: TGTGCCAGCAGCCAAGATAGGGGGCCCTACAATGAGCAGTTCTTC
CDR3aa: CASSQDRGPYNEQFF

abundance: NA
v_gene: TRBV7-3
d_gene: NA
j_gene: TRBJ1-1
CDR3nt: TGTGCCAGCAGCTTAACTACAGGGATGAACACTGAAGCTTTCTTT
CDR3aa: CASSLTTGMNTEAFF

abundance: NA
v_gene: TRBV6-5
d_gene: NA
j_gene: TRBJ1-1
CDR3nt: TGTGCCAGCAGTTACTCTTACGGGCGTGAAGCTTTCTTT
CDR3aa: CASSYSYGREAFF

abundance: NA
v_gene: TRBV28
d_gene: NA
j_gene: TRBJ1-6
CDR3nt: TGTGCCAGCAGTTGGAGGACCTATAATTCACCCCTCCACTTT
CDR3aa: CASSWRTYNSPLHF

abundance: NA
v_gene: TRBV6-5
d_gene: TRBD1
j_gene: TRBJ2-2
CDR3nt: TGTGCCAGCAGTTTAGGGACAGGGGCCGGGGAGCTGTTTTTT
CDR3aa: CASSLGTGAGELFF

abundance: NA
v_gene: TRBV2
d_gene: TRBD1
j_gene: TRBJ1-3
CDR3nt: TGTGCCAGCAGGACTGACAGGGCTGGAAACACCATATATTTT
CDR3aa: CASRTDRAGNTIYF

abundance: NA
v_gene: TRBV5-4
d_gene: TRBD2
j_gene: TRBJ2-5
CDR3nt: TGTGCCAGCAGCTTTCGGAGCGGGGGTGAGACCCAGTACTTC
CDR3aa: CASSFRSGGETQYF

abundance: NA
v_gene: TRBV28
d_gene: NA
j_gene: TRBJ1-1
CDR3nt: TGTGCCAGCAGTTGGGGGGGAACTGAAGCTTTCTTT
CDR3aa: CASSWGGTEAFF

abundance: NA
v_gene: TRBV7-3
d_gene: NA
j_gene: TRBJ1-1
CDR3nt: TGTGCCAGCAGCCCCTCCGGGGGTAACACTGAAGCTTTCTTT
CDR3aa: CASSPSGGNTEAFF

abundance: NA
v_gene: TRBV7-8
d_gene: NA
j_gene: TRBJ2-1
CDR3nt: TGTGCCAGCAGTACTGCGGGGAACCAGTTCTTC
CDR3aa: CASSTAGNQFF

abundance: NA
v_gene: TRBV19
d_gene: NA
j_gene: TRBJ1-1
CDR3nt: TGTGCCAGTAGTTCGACGGCGAACACTGAAGCTTTCTTT
CDR3aa: CASSSTANTEAFF

abundance: NA
v_gene: TRBV5-5
d_gene: TRBD1
j_gene: TRBJ2-5
CDR3nt: TGTGCCAGCAGCTATGGACAGGGATATGGTGTGACCCAGTACTTC
CDR3aa: CASSYGQGYGVTQYF

abundance: NA
v_gene: TRBV4-2
d_gene: TRBD2
j_gene: TRBJ2-1
CDR3nt: TGTGCCAGCAGCCAAGATCCCCAGCGGGGGGGCTACAATGAGCAGTTCTTC
CDR3aa: CASSQDPQRGGYNEQFF

abundance: once
v_gene: TRBV27
d_gene: NA
j_gene: TRBJ2-1
CDR3nt: TGTGCCAGCAGTCCCATCCCGGTTTCCTACAATGAGCAGTTCTTC
CDR3aa: CASSPIPVSYNEQFF

abundance: NA
v_gene: TRBV11-2
d_gene: NA
j_gene: TRBJ2-1
CDR3nt: TGTGCCAGCAGCTTAGTAGGGGACGGGGAGCAGTTCTTC
CDR3aa: CASSLVGDGEQFF

abundance: few
v_gene: TRBV29-1
d_gene: TRBD1
j_gene: TRBJ1-5
CDR3nt: TGCAGCGTTGCCCTCACCGGGACAGTCAATCAGCCCCAGCATTTT
CDR3aa: CSVALTGTVNQPQHF

abundance: once
v_gene: TRBV19
d_gene: NA
j_gene: TRBJ2-2
CDR3nt: TGTGCCTGTCACAGGGAAGTCGGGGAGCTGTTTTTT
CDR3aa: CACHREVGELFF

abundance: NA
v_gene: TRBV5-1
d_gene: NA
j_gene: TRBJ2-5
CDR3nt: TGCGCCAGCAGCTTGTCTCTAGCGGAGACCCAGTACTTC
CDR3aa: CASSLSLAETQYF

abundance: once
v_gene: TRBV19
d_gene: NA
j_gene: TRBJ1-4
CDR3nt: TGTGCCAGTAGTATTACAGCAACTAATGAAAAACTGTTTTTT
CDR3aa: CASSITATNEKLFF

abundance: NA
v_gene: TRBV5-1
d_gene: NA
j_gene: TRBJ2-3
CDR3nt: TGCGCCAGCAGCCTGTGGACCGTAACAGATACGCAGTATTTT
CDR3aa: CASSLWTVTDTQYF

abundance: once
v_gene: TRBV5-1
d_gene: NA
j_gene: TRBJ2-3
CDR3nt: TGCGCCAGCAGCTTGATCGGGGGCGGCACAGATACGCAGTATTTT
CDR3aa: CASSLIGGGTDTQYF